A single sample gave rise to the 2 T cell receptor beta chains below, sequenced in a study of T-cell memory formation after mild COVID-19 (dated by TCRdb to the early 2020s). Library preparation used 5' RACE. This sample was sequenced with an Illumina NovaSeq 6000. TCRdb applied fastp at Q25 and MiXCR to the public reads, then kept only in-frame beta chains. Identical CDR3 protein sequences are pooled into one entry, listed with their most common genes and DNA. The sample includes hundreds of thousands of distinct CDR3 sequences, with 25% to 30% observed a single time. Clones ranked in the top ten supply about 13% of the sample. Sequencing was done on a sample of PBMCs or a T cell subset sorted from them (not recorded which). These receptors were obtained from an adult woman who had mild COVID-19 (a few samples of this study predate the infection). The sample titles of this study are shuffled in the database, so cell type and time point are left out; the donor was told from shared clones.

V is TRBV29-1 and J is TRBJ1-4; no firm D call. CDR1 is SQVTM and CDR2 is ANQGSEA in the germline V gene. V was clipped by 2 bases and J by 8 bases, with 15 bases between them. The CDR3 has 14 amino acids. DNA for the CDR3: TGCAGCGTTGAAATGAACGGGCTGGAGGAAAAACTGTTTTTT. It yields the protein CSVEMNGLEEKLFF.

This chain uses TRBV4-3 with TRBJ2-1; D gene uncertain. The CDR3 extends over 15 amino acids. V lost 0 bases to trimming and J lost 7 bases, with 13 bases between them. Per germline, CDR1 LGHNA and CDR2 YSLEER. The CDR3: CASSQDQAYKNEQFF. In DNA, the CDR3 is TGCGCCAGCAGCCAAGATCAGGCCTACAAGAATGAGCAGTTCTTC.